This TCR beta chain was documented in a study of cytotoxic CD8 clonotypes in ibrutinib-treated CLL. Across the whole study: Partial responses numbered around 25 and complete responses 2; after a median about 68 months, roughly 14 stayed remitted and about twelve progressed.

About this clone itself: Its target is unknown.

Overall study findings and caveats: At progression, clonality fell back toward baseline after rising at ibrutinib response.

Produced via immunoSEQ multiplex PCR; TCRdb's table is partial and in-frame only. The sample has roughly 180,000 clones, 72% seen once. The CDR3 runs 11 residues. The V end lost 4 bases, the J end lost 8 bases, and 8 bases lay between the germline ends. CDR1 and CDR2 (germline): LGHNA, YSLEER. The origin of this receptor is a human donor with chronic lymphocytic leukemia. The sample in question was PBMCs, obtained after 24 months of ibrutinib treatment. V usage is TRBV4-3 and J usage is TRBJ1-1, with D possibly TRBD1 on 5 matching bases. In DNA, the CDR3 is TGCGCCAGCAGCCCGGGGGGGGAAGCTTTCTTT. Protein product: CASSPGGEAFF.